This TCR beta chain was profiled in a study of cytomegalovirus exposure and HLA in healthy donors. Regarding the study as a whole: Donors were assumed by presence/absence analyses to have roughly uniform sequencing depth. The study designated fewer than 200 TCR beta chains cytomegalovirus-associated. The productive fraction for most TCR beta V segments was about 90% or about 30% in an earlier analysis.

This CDR3 comprises 13 residues. Trimming removed 7 bases at V and 14 bases at J, with 24 bases between. Germline CDR1 is SQVTM and CDR2 is ANQGSEA. Points on this clone: Antigen unknown.

It was with 60 Vbeta and 13 Jbeta primers that the PCR ran. The method was immunoSEQ multiplex PCR; TCRdb's version includes in-frame clones alone and lacks a portion of them. In the table there are over 200,000 clones, 60% to 80% of which are singletons. The genes are TRBV29-1 and TRBJ2-1; D might be TRBD1 (6 bases). The receptor's source is a male donor in good health and CMV-seronegative. The sequencing input was PBMCs. The CDR3 coding sequence is TGCAGCGCTCTAAAGAGCGTCGAGGGGGTTGAGTTCTTC. It translates to CSALKSVEGVEFF.